This T cell receptor (beta chain) stems from a study of blood T cell repertoires in COVID-19. Sequencing used immunoSEQ multiplex PCR; TCRdb keeps in-frame clones, though not all of them. The sample includes fewer than 400,000 clones, around nine tenths seen only once; the top ten take around 9.3%. The CDR3 covers 15 residues. CDR1 and CDR2 from the germline V gene are MNHNY and SVGAGI (reference sequence). V lost 3 bases to trimming and J lost 0 bases, with 11 bases between them. This rearrangement joins TRBV6-6 to TRBJ1-2, with D maybe TRBD1 (5 bases). The receptor comes from a woman aged 45-59 years who had recovered from COVID-19. Sequences were obtained from PBMCs or T cells enriched from blood (not recorded which). The DNA for the CDR3 is TGTGCCAGCAGTTATAGGGGCAGGGCTAACTATGGCTACACCTTC. Translated: CASSYRGRANYGYTF.